Detailed here is one T cell receptor (beta chain). The antigen remains unidentified. Germline loops: CDR1 SGDLS, CDR2 YYNGEE. V lost 4 bases, J lost 6 bases, and 9 bases stayed unmatched. This CDR3 contains 14 residues. These data come from a study of Graves' ophthalmopathy and Graves' hyperthyroidism. The authors amplified TCR beta CDR3 regions, and they did so from RNA transcripts for repertoire sequencing. In the first round, RT-PCR was carried out with HTBI primers, and a multiplex PCR formed the second round. TCRdb passed the multiplex PCR reads through MiXCR, listing each CDR3 protein once. The sample shows roughly 400,000 distinct CDR3 sequences, roughly 14% of them seen only once. Study-wide findings and caveats: Built on 13 signatures, a model told ophthalmopathy apart from stable hyperthyroidism with over 85% sensitivity and 80% to 82% specificity.

Sequencing input: peripheral blood. This chain connects TRBV9 to TRBJ1-1; TRBD1 matches 7 bases. This clonotype was sampled from a young woman with stable Graves' hyperthyroidism. CDR3 in DNA: TGTGCCAGCAGCAAAGGACAGGCGGGCGCTGAAGCTTTCTTT. It translates to CASSKGQAGAEAFF.